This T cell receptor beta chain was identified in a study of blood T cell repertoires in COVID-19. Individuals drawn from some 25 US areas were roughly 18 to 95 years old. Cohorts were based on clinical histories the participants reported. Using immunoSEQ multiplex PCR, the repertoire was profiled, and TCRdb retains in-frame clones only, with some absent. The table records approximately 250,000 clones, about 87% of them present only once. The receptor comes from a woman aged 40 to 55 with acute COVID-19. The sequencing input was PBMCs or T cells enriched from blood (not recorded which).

The CDR3 protein is CASSLVSGPPYEQYV. In DNA form, the CDR3 reads TGTGCCAGCAGCTTAGTATCAGGCCCCCCCTACGAGCAGTACGTC. V is TRBV11-2 and J is TRBJ2-7; unclear D gene. From germline, CDR1 is SGHAT and CDR2 FQNNGV. Deletions cut 1 base from V and 2 bases from J, with 12 bases between. There are 15 residues in the CDR3.